The present T cell receptor beta chain was sequenced within a study of CD8+CD57+ T cells in acquired aplastic anemia. Study-wide context: Quantities of DNA derived from sorted CD4+ and CD8+ cells averaged approximately 3.3 ug. About 10 million reads, on average, were obtained for CD4+ cells from healthy donors. Findings and caveats of the study: Patients had approximately 30 CD8+ CDR3 sequences in common with controls (the shared set). Significant differences in CD8+ Simpson's diversity were not observed between patients and controls.

It was genomic DNA that served as the template for profiling TCR beta VDJ and CDR3. TCRdb redid the calling of the reads with MiXCR, one entry per CDR3 protein. This sample has around 64,000 distinct CDR3 sequences, with roughly 54% found just once. The table lists this clonotype with many counts. Its antigen is as yet unknown. The V and J ends lost 0 bases and 4 bases respectively, with 6 bases between them. The CDR3 runs 13 residues. CDR1 is MNHEY and CDR2 is SVGAGI in the germline V gene. The J gene is TRBJ1-2, the V gene TRBV6-5; D is uncertain. The sequence came from a human donor in good health, serving as a control. Sequencing was done on a sample of sorted CD4+, CD8+, or CD8+CD57+ T cells (not recorded which) from PBMCs. CDR3 sequence: CASSYSRTYGYTF. The CDR3 bases are TGTGCCAGCAGTTACTCGAGGACCTATGGCTACACCTTC.